A single sample gave rise to the 20 T cell receptor beta chains below, sequenced in a study of technical replicates of blood from a handful of donors. Produced via immunoSEQ multiplex PCR; TCRdb's table is partial and in-frame only. The sample has approximately 88,000 clones; 90% to 95% are singletons. The sequenced sample was T cells isolated from PBMCs. Receptor source: a human donor in good health.

The V gene is TRBV4-1, the J gene TRBJ2-1; 14 bases are shared with TRBD2. The V and J ends lost 2 bases and 11 bases, in that order; junction bases with no gene match: 5. The CDR3 contains 15 residues. CDR1 and CDR2 from the germline V gene are MGHRA and YSYEKL. The CDR3 region has the DNA TGCGCCAGCAGCCAAACCGGGACTAGCGGGGGAAAGCAGTTCTTC. It is translated as CASSQTGTSGGKQFF.

The CDR3 protein is CASSRVQGGYSNQPQHF. As DNA, the CDR3 is TGCGCCAGCAGCCGAGTACAGGGGGGATATAGCAATCAGCCCCAGCATTTT. The rearrangement joins TRBV4-1 to TRBJ1-5, with TRBD1 identical over 8 bases. This CDR3 has 17 residues. Germline V gives CDR1 MGHRA, CDR2 YSYEKL. V shed 4 bases and J 0 bases; nucleotides not matched to a gene: 8.

The V call is TRBV15, the J call TRBJ2-5, with unresolved D. With 0 bases removed from V and 5 bases from J, the gap between germline ends came to 10 bases. CDR3 length: 14 residues. The germline V gene has CDR1 LNHNV and CDR2 YYDKDF (reference sequence). The CDR3 DNA reads as TGTGCCACCAGCAGAGATAGCAGTTCTGAGACCCAGTACTTC. This codes for CATSRDSSSETQYF. Looking up the rest from reference TRBV15 and TRBJ2-5 gives the full variable domain: DAMVIQNPRYQVTQFGKPVTLSCSQTLNHNVMYWYQQKSSQAPKLLFHYYDKDFNNEADTPDNFQSRRPNTSFCFLDIRSPGLGDTAMYLCATSRDSSSETQYFGPGTRLLVL.

This chain connects TRBV28 to TRBJ1-2; 8 bases are a match to TRBD1. J gave up 3 bases and V 1 base, and 1 base lay outside the gene matches. The germline gives CDR1 MDHEN, CDR2 SYDVKM. This CDR3 comprises 14 residues. In DNA, the CDR3 is TGTGCCAGCAGTTTATCAGGGGGCTACTATGGCTACACCTTC. Translated, it gives CASSLSGGYYGYTF.

The genes are TRBV27 and TRBJ1-1; D ambiguous. The germline V gene has CDR1 MNHEY and CDR2 SMNVEV (reference sequence). V lost 7 bases to trimming and J lost 0 bases, with 15 bases between them. The CDR3 loop spans 15 amino acids. The CDR3 loop is CASNPYSTVNTEAFF. The CDR3 DNA is TGTGCCAGCAATCCTTACTCTACCGTGAACACTGAAGCTTTCTTT.

This CDR3 reads CASSLAGFYEQYF. The CDR3 bases are TGCGCCAGCAGCTTGGCAGGGTTCTACGAGCAGTACTTC. The chain joins TRBV5-1 to TRBJ2-7; D might be TRBD1 (5 bases). This CDR3 region has 13 residues. Trimming stripped 0 bases from V and 3 bases from J, with 7 bases between. Germline assignment: CDR1 SGHRS and CDR2 YFSETQ.

This sequence joins TRBV5-6 and TRBJ2-1; 11 positions agree with TRBD1. With 1 base clipped from V and 8 bases from J, the junction kept 5 bases outside the gene matches. From germline, CDR1 is SGHDT and CDR2 YYEEEE. The CDR3 extends over 15 amino acids. The CDR3 DNA sequence: TGTGCCAGCAGCTTGTACCGGACAGGGGGCCATGAGCAGTTCTTC. This sequence encodes CASSLYRTGGHEQFF.

The chain combines TRBV2 with TRBJ1-2; tentative D call: TRBD1 (5 bases). Per the germline V gene, CDR1 is SNHLY and CDR2 is FYNNEI. The CDR3 is 13 residues long. Trimming took 8 bases from V and 2 from J, leaving 12 bases between them. The CDR3: CASQGRGNYGYTF. The CDR3 DNA reads as TGTGCCAGCCAGGGAAGGGGCAACTATGGCTACACCTTC.

The V gene is TRBV28, the J gene TRBJ2-5, with TRBD1 matching over 12 bases. V shed 4 bases, J shed 11 bases, and the junction held 8 bases outside the gene matches. The CDR3 contains 14 residues. Germline V CDR1 and CDR2: MDHEN, SYDVKM. For the CDR3, the DNA is TGTGCCAGCAGTTGGGGACAGGGGGCGAGTGAGCAGTACTTC. Protein sequence: CASSWGQGASEQYF.

The rearrangement links TRBV11-1 to TRBJ1-1, with 7 bases that match TRBD1. The CDR3 runs 17 residues. The V gene's germline CDR1 is SGHAT and CDR2 FQDESV (reference sequence). V lost 5 bases to trimming and J lost 0 bases; unmatched junction nucleotides: 12. CDR3 residues: CASSPGQAEGMNTEAFF. Here the CDR3 DNA reads TGTGCCAGCAGCCCAGGACAGGCGGAGGGCATGAACACTGAAGCTTTCTTT.

The rearrangement joins TRBV14 to TRBJ2-1, with 7 bases that match TRBD2. The CDR3 sequence is 15 residues long. The V and J ends lost 4 bases and 4 bases, in that order; junction bases with no gene match: 7. Germline CDR1 and CDR2: SGHDN and FVKESK. The CDR3 DNA sequence: TGTGCCAGCAGCCCCGGACTAGTTTCGTACAATGAGCAGTTCTTC. Translated: CASSPGLVSYNEQFF. The full variable domain, with the rest looked up from reference TRBV14 and TRBJ2-1, is EAGVTQFPSHSVIEKGQTVTLRCDPISGHDNLYWYRRVMGKEIKFLLHFVKESKQDESGMPNNRFLAERTGGTYSTLKVQPAELEDSGVYFCASSPGLVSYNEQFFGPGTRLTVL.

The chain is built from TRBV27 and TRBJ2-7; tentatively, D is TRBD2 (7 bases). V lost 1 base to trimming and J lost 2 bases, with 9 bases between them. Germline V gene lookup returns CDR1 MNHEY and CDR2 SMNVEV (reference sequence). CDR3 size: 14 residues. CDR3 region: CASSLWGGPYEQYF. The CDR3 DNA reads as TGTGCCAGCAGTTTATGGGGGGGGCCCTACGAGCAGTACTTC.

This chain links TRBV21-1 with TRBJ1-1. TRBV21-1 counts as a pseudogene. This CDR3 is 15 amino acids long. CDR3 residues: CASRRGATTNTEAFF. The CDR3 nucleotides are TGTGCCAGCCGGAGGGGAGCCACGACAAACACTGAAGCTTTCTTT.

V and J are TRBV4-1 and TRBJ1-2, with D perhaps TRBD1 (5 bases). CDR1 and CDR2 (germline): MGHRA, YSYEKL. The V gene lost 1 base and the J gene lost 4 bases, with 10 bases spanning the gap. The CDR3 consists of 14 residues. CDR3 region: CASSQAGTFYGYTF. The CDR3 region has the DNA TGCGCCAGCAGCCAAGCCGGGACTTTCTATGGCTACACCTTC.

This chain connects TRBV7-6 to TRBJ1-2; 7 bases are shared with TRBD1. The trim removed 4 bases at V and 8 bases at J, leaving 13 bases unmatched. Germline lookup yields CDR1 SGHVS and CDR2 FNYEAQ. This CDR3 comprises 15 residues. CDR3 in amino acids: CASSSDDRAEYGYTF. The DNA for the CDR3 is TGTGCCAGCAGCTCGGACGACAGGGCGGAGTACGGCTACACCTTC.

This clone has a single count. The chain recombines TRBV6-1 with TRBJ2-4, with 12 bases fitting TRBD2. V gave up 6 bases and J gave up 8 bases; unmatched junction bases: 2. Germline V gene sequence: CDR1 MNHNS, CDR2 SASEGT. The CDR3 contains 13 residues. CDR3 DNA sequence: TGTGCCAGCAGACGACTAGCGGGAGACATTCAGTACTTC. Translating gives CASRRLAGDIQYF.

The chain combines TRBV7-9 with TRBJ2-7; 10 bases are shared with TRBD2. This CDR3 comprises 15 residues. The ends lost 4 bases at V and 9 bases at J; junction bases unmatched: 12. Germline-derived CDR1 and CDR2 are SEHNR and FQNEAQ (reference sequence). CDR3 nucleotide sequence: TGTGCCAGCAGCTCGCGGACTAGCGGTGACCGATGGCAGTACTTC. Residues: CASSSRTSGDRWQYF.

This clone was counted a few times. The J gene is TRBJ1-1, the V gene TRBV7-9; D gene uncertain. This CDR3 has 14 residues. Germline-derived CDR1 and CDR2 are SEHNR and FQNEAQ (reference sequence). The V and J ends lost 1 base and 1 base respectively, with 7 bases between them. The chain's CDR3 is CASSLVSGNTEAFF. The CDR3 DNA is TGTGCCAGCAGCTTAGTATCCGGGAACACTGAAGCTTTCTTT.

The chain combines TRBV18 with TRBJ2-1, with D uncertain. Trimming left V 3 bases short and J 6 bases short, with 9 bases between. There are 13 residues in the CDR3. Germline V CDR1 and CDR2: KGHSH, LQKENI. The CDR3 spells CASSPPSLNEQFF. CDR3 bases: TGTGCCAGCTCACCCCCGAGCCTCAATGAGCAGTTCTTC.

The chain has TRBV5-1 and TRBJ1-4; TRBD1 aligns across 8 bases. Germline V gives CDR1 SGHRS, CDR2 YFSETQ. The CDR3 length is 14 residues. V was clipped by 2 bases and J by 6 bases; unmatched bases: 3. CDR3 DNA sequence: TGCGCCAGCAGCTTCAGGGGGCGCGATGAAAAACTGTTTTTT. This gives the protein CASSFRGRDEKLFF.